The 10 T cell receptor beta chains listed next were all sequenced from one sample in a study of T cell repertoires in cytomegalovirus infection. TCRdb ran MiXCR on the reads and lists one entry per CDR3 protein. This sample has 300,000 to 400,000 distinct CDR3 sequences, with 15% to 20% found just once. The sample consisted of PBMCs. The receptors stem from a human donor in good health (CMV status not recorded). Some clones in this sample may be carry-over from other donors' samples.

This clonotype was detected only a few times. The V gene is TRBV24-1, the J gene TRBJ2-5, with 8 bases aligning to TRBD1. Losses at the gene ends were 9 bases for V and 5 bases for J; bases not matched to a gene: 4. Germline CDR1 and CDR2: KGHDR and SFDVKD. This CDR3 has 12 residues. For the CDR3, the DNA is TGTGCCACCGGACAGGGCGTGGAGACCCAGTACTTC. It codes for CATGQGVETQYF.

The genes are TRBV11-2 and TRBJ2-7, with D uncertain. V was trimmed by 4 bases and J by 2 bases, leaving 6 bases between them. The CDR3 is 12 residues long. Per the germline V gene, CDR1 is SGHAT and CDR2 is FQNNGV. The CDR3 spells CASSSYPYEQYF. CDR3 nucleotide sequence: TGTGCCAGCAGCTCCTACCCCTACGAGCAGTACTTC.

The chain couples TRBV11-2 to TRBJ2-5; possible D gene TRBD2, 6 bases. The CDR3 sequence is 15 residues long. Germline V gene sequence: CDR1 SGHAT, CDR2 FQNNGV. Trimming removed 5 bases from V and 5 bases from J, with 18 bases in between. CDR3 coding DNA: TGTGCCAGCAGCCCTGGGACTGGCGGCGGGGAGACCCAGTACTTC. This codes for CASSPGTGGGETQYF.

This clonotype turned up a few times. V is TRBV12-3 or TRBV12-4 and J is TRBJ1-6, with D perhaps matching TRBD1 (5 bases). Trimming took 3 bases from V and 6 from J, leaving 6 bases between them. The CDR3 runs 13 residues. CDR3: CASSFQGNSPLHF. The CDR3 DNA reads as TGTGCCAGCAGTTTTCAGGGTAATTCACCCCTCCACTTT.

The rearrangement joins TRBV3-1 to TRBJ1-3; D is unresolved. The germline CDR1 and CDR2 sequences are LGHDT and YNNKEL (reference sequence). CDR3 length equals 15 residues. V gave up 8 bases and J gave up 0 bases, with 14 bases separating them. CDR3 nucleotides: TGTGCCAGCGCCCTGGGATCTACCTCTGGAAACACCATATATTTT. It specifies CASALGSTSGNTIYF.

This clonotype was detected many times. The chain carries TRBV7-2 and TRBJ2-7; D unresolved. The CDR3 has 13 amino acids. V shed 2 bases and J shed 3 bases, with 8 bases lying between them. CDR1 is SGHTA, CDR2 FQGNSA, per germline. The CDR3 DNA sequence: TGTGCCAGCAGCTTAAATGGTAACTACGAGCAGTACTTC. Translating gives CASSLNGNYEQYF.

The rearrangement uses TRBV6-8 and TRBJ1-2, with a weak D call TRBD1 (5 bases). The ends were cut back, 6 bases at V and 4 bases at J, with 18 bases in the middle. Germline lookup yields CDR1 MNHGY and CDR2 SAAAGT. This CDR3 spans 15 amino acids. The CDR3 nucleotides read TGTGCCAGCAGCCGAAGACAGATGGGAGCCTATGGCTACACCTTC. Its translation is CASSRRQMGAYGYTF.

As concerns this clonotype: An end of the junction does not agree with germline; a read error may underlie this. V is TRBV20-1 and J is TRBJ2-5; 8 bases line up with TRBD2. The CDR3 totals 13 residues. Germline V gene lookup returns CDR1 DFQATT and CDR2 SNEGSKA (reference sequence). The CDR3 sequence is CSASRAGGETQHF. The CDR3 nucleotides read TGCAGTGCTAGTCGTGCGGGAGGAGAGACCCAGCACTTC.

The sample holds many counts of this clonotype. The V call is TRBV6-5, the J call TRBJ1-4; D possibly corresponds to TRBD1 (5 bases). The V gene's germline CDR1 is MNHEY and CDR2 SVGAGI. CDR3 size: 15 residues. Trimming removed 6 bases from V and 0 bases from J, with 11 bases in between. CDR3 region: CASSPQGATNEKLFF. CDR3 DNA sequence: TGTGCCAGCAGCCCCCAAGGGGCAACTAATGAAAAACTGTTTTTT.

This clonotype was seen a handful of times. The chain joins TRBV24-1 to TRBJ1-2; no reliable D call. The length of the CDR3 is 14 residues. Germline V CDR1 and CDR2: KGHDR, SFDVKD. V was pared by 3 bases and J by 2 bases, with 9 bases between. The chain's CDR3 is CATSDTLVNYGYTF. CDR3 coding DNA: TGTGCCACCAGTGATACCCTAGTCAACTATGGCTACACCTTC.